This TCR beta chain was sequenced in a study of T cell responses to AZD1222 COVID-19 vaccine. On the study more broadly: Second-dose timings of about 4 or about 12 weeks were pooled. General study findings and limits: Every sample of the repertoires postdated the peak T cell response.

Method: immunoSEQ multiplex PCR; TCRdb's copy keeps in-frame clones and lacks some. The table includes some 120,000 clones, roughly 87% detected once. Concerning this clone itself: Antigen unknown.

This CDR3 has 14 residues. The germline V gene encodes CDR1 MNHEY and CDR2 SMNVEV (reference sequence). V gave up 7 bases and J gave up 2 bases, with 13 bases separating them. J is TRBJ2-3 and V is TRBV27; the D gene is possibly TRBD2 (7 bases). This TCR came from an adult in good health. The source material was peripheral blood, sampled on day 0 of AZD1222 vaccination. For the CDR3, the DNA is TGTGCCAGCAAAGGGGGGGGCTTCACAGATACGCAGTATTTT. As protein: CASKGGGFTDTQYF.